The clone carrying this T cell receptor beta chain was seen a handful of times. What it binds is unknown. The sample originates from a study of T cells after yellow fever vaccination. General study findings and limits: At about 97% for CD4 and 75% to 90% for CD8, most primary-vaccination clones showed up again after the booster.

The CDR3 runs to 15 residues. With 0 bases removed from V and 6 bases from J, the gap between germline ends came to 12 bases. Germline V gene lookup returns CDR1 MNHEY and CDR2 SVGAGI. TCRdb re-called the 5' RACE reads through MiXCR, storing one row per CDR3 protein. The sample yields about 510,000 distinct CDR3 sequences, around a fifth seen once. The material was PBMCs, obtained 20 to 25 days after the first yellow fever vaccination. The chain carries TRBV6-5 and TRBJ1-5, with D perhaps matching TRBD1 (5 bases). The source is a young man who received the YFV17D yellow fever vaccine. CDR3 residues: CASSYSMGGAQPQHF. The CDR3 bases are TGTGCCAGCAGTTACTCGATGGGTGGGGCTCAGCCCCAGCATTTT.